The T cell receptor beta chain described here comes from a study of human T cells and chemical hapten exposure. Germline V CDR1 and CDR2: SNHLY, FYNNEI. Trimming removed 7 bases from V and 6 bases from J; junction bases left unmatched: 4. The CDR3 spans 13 residues. As for time point: pre-sensitization, week 0. Treatment noted: therapeutic diphenylcyclopropenone sensitization with weekly scalp DPC. The study drew its donors from alopecia patients who were 18 to 70 years old and suitable for DPC. TCRdb processed the RACE reads anew with MiXCR; each CDR3 protein has one entry. The table has 250,000 or so distinct CDR3 sequences, 7.5% to 10% seen once. This clonotype came up a few times.

The sample in question was whole blood, obtained in connection with sensitization to the hapten diphenylcyclopropenone (DPC). The chain has TRBV2 and TRBJ2-2; 8 nucleotides agree with TRBD2. This TCR derives from a woman in her thirties or forties with alopecia areata. Some clones in this sample may be carry-over from other donors' samples. CDR3 sequence: CASTRTSPGELFF. CDR3 nucleotide sequence: TGTGCCAGCACCAGGACTAGCCCCGGGGAGCTGTTTTTT.